This T cell receptor (beta chain) was identified in a study of CD8+ T cells in alopecia areata. After isolation, RNA underwent reverse transcription to generate cDNA as the sequencing template. Repertoires were generated with immunoSEQ multiplex PCR, while TCRdb's copy carries only in-frame clones and drops some. The sample holds some 130,000 clones, 45% to 50% seen once. Study outcomes and limitations: Mice gave a clearer picture of TCR sharing than patients did, possibly for HLA-related reasons. Scalp sequencing also captures normal skin's resident alphabeta T cells.

In its sample, this clone was seen a few times. The antigen remains undetermined. V was trimmed by 4 bases and J by 6 bases, leaving 16 bases between them. From germline, CDR1 is SEHNR and CDR2 FQNEAQ (reference sequence). This CDR3 has 14 amino acids. Sequenced here: CD8+ T cells sorted from blood, sampled at week 0. The TCR was taken from a human donor with alopecia areata. The chain employs TRBV7-9 and TRBJ2-7; D is unresolved. In nucleotides, the CDR3 is TGTGCCAGCAGCTCGTCGTTTAGGTCTGGCGAGCAGTACTTC. This encodes CASSSSFRSGEQYF. Variable domain in full (rest from reference TRBV7-9 and TRBJ2-7): DTGVSQNPRHKITKRGQNVTFRCDPISEHNRLYWYRQTLGQGPEFLTYFQNEAQLEKSRLLSDRFSAERPKGSFSTLEIQRTEQGDSAMYLCASSSSFRSGEQYFGPGTRLTVT.